The sample holds a few counts of the clone carrying this TCR beta chain. TCRdb redid the calling of the RT-PCR reads with MiXCR, one entry per CDR3 protein. The top ten hold about 3% of the sample, which has just under 550,000 distinct CDR3 sequences, roughly a quarter seen once. This record comes from a study of response to subunit inactivated influenza vaccine. The CDR3 has 14 amino acids. V was clipped by 3 bases and J by 8 bases; unmatched bases: 9. The germline V gene has CDR1 DFQATT and CDR2 SNEGSKA (reference sequence). Another study also made use of these data, one on T cells expressing NK-cell markers. In that study: It was by 5'RACE template switching with UMIs that TCR beta cDNA was made. Of eight sequenced donors, seven were HCMV-seropositive and one HCMV-seronegative. In roughly six donors, dominant NKG2C+ clonotypes were about 1.0-7.0% of CD8+ T cells. These clonotypes, the leaders elsewhere, also led the CD3+CD56-NKG2C+ fraction in four donors.

The chain carries TRBV20-1 and TRBJ2-2, with 7 bases aligning to TRBD2. The material sequenced was CD4+ T cells sorted from PBMCs, taken roughly 12 days after vaccination. The clonotype was recovered from a man aged 50 to 60 who received an inactivated influenza vaccine. In DNA, the CDR3 is TGCAGTGCTAGCTCCGGGACTACCGGTGGGGAGCTGTTTTTT. It encodes CSASSGTTGGELFF.